This TCR beta chain emerged from a study of blood T cell repertoires in COVID-19. On the study more broadly: Sample material is recorded as cDNA or gDNA derived from T cells, B-cell-depleted T cells, or PBMCs.

Germline-derived CDR1 and CDR2 are MNHNS and SASEGT. The CDR3 loop spans 15 amino acids. The germline V and J ends were trimmed by 3 bases and 0 bases, with 9 bases remaining between them. The repertoire was sequenced with immunoSEQ multiplex PCR; TCRdb's copy has only in-frame clones and lacks some. The table includes some 160,000 clones, about four fifths detected once. This chain joins TRBV6-1 and TRBJ1-5; D not certain. The sample was peripheral blood. The source of this sequence is a woman aged 80 or over with COVID-19, enrolled during active disease. This CDR3 is CASSDLRYSNQPQHF. The CDR3 nucleotides read TGTGCCAGCAGTGACCTCCGTTATAGCAATCAGCCCCAGCATTTT.